This T cell receptor (beta chain) is from a study of blood T cell repertoires in COVID-19. The wider study: Acute and convalescent COVID-19 samples came from the United States, Italy and Spain. PBMCs, B-cell-depleted T cells, or T cells provided the cDNA or gDNA that made up the material.

The germline gives CDR1 SGHDT, CDR2 YYEEEE. Trimming pared 5 bases from V and 5 bases from J, leaving 10 bases between. There are 12 residues in the CDR3. As processed by the authors: Estimation of nucleated cell counts was performed using reference gene primer amplification. Assay: immunoSEQ multiplex PCR; the TCRdb copy retains only in-frame clones and omits some. That table gives V, J and clone size, and the DNA gave D and trimming. The data contain fewer than 250,000 clones, less than 85% of them seen just once; the ten biggest clones take up around 12%. The rearrangement links TRBV5-6 to TRBJ1-2, with a tentative D call TRBD1 (6 bases). The sample consisted of peripheral blood. This receptor was obtained from a woman aged 45-59 years with acute or convalescent COVID-19. The CDR3 nucleotides are TGTGCCAGCAGTCAAGGACAGTATGGCTACACCTTC. The encoded protein is CASSQGQYGYTF.